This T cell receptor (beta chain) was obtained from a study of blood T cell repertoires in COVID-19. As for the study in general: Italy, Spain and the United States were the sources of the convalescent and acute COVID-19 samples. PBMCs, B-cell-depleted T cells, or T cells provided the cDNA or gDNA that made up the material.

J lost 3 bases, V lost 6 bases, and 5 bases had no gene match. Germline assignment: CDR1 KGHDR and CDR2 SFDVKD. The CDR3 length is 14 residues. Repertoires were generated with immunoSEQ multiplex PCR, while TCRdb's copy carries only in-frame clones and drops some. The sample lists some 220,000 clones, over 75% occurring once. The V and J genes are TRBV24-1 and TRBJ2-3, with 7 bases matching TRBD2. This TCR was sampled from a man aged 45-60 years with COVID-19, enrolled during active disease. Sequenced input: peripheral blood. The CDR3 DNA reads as TGTGCCACCAGTTCAGCGGGGTCTACAGATACGCAGTATTTT. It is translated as CATSSAGSTDTQYF.